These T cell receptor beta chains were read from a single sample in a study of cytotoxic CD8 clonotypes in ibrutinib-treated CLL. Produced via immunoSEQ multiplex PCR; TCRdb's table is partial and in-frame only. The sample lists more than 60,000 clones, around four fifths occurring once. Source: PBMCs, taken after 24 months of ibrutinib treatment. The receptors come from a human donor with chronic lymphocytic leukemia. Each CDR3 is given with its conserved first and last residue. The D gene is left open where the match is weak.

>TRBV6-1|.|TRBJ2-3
TGTGCCAGCAGTGACCCCCAGGGGGGCCTTACAGATACGCAGTATTTT
CASSDPQGGLTDTQYF
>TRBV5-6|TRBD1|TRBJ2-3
TGTGCCAGCATTATCAGGGGGCGCACAGATACGCAGTATTTT
CASIIRGRTDTQYF
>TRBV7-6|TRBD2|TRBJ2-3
TGTGCCAGCAGCTTAGGGACTAGCGGGGGGCAGGATACGCAGTATTTT
CASSLGTSGGQDTQYF
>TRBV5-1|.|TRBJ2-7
TGCGCCAGCAGCTTGATCGGTAACGAGCAGTACTTC
CASSLIGNEQYF
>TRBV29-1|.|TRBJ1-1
TGCAGCGTTGATCGGCCAGCTGAAGCTTTCTTT
CSVDRPAEAFF
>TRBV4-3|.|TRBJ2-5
TGCGCCAGCAGCCAAGACGTCTCCCAAGAGACCCAGTACTTC
CASSQDVSQETQYF